This entry describes one T cell receptor beta chain. Which antigen it targets is not known. Base qualities were left out, and no much larger clone turns up one base away. The entry originates in a study of blood T cell repertoires in COVID-19 (dated by TCRdb to 2020 to 2022). Regarding the research as a whole: The collaborator samples originated in the United States, Italy and Spain and spanned the acute and convalescent phases of COVID-19. Sample metadata almost always included a de-identified subject ID, COVID-19 status, age in years and sex. The samples were drawn from the first 160 participants of the ongoing ImmuneRACE study and from some 1,300 subjects provided by 6 global collaborators. The dataset comprised deeply sampled blood TCRbeta repertoires from subjects exposed to, actively infected with, or recovered from COVID-19. The prospective study material was composed of cDNA or gDNA derived from T cells, B-cell-depleted T cells, or PBMCs. Where available, HLA class I and class II types were taken from metadata supplied by the sample provider and were not determined by assay-based typing. The repertoires were made available in a free public database intended to serve as a resource for research on the immune response to SARS-CoV-2.

TCRbeta CDR3 regions were amplified from genomic DNA by means of the immunoSEQ Assay, a bias-controlled multiplex PCR. In the original analysis: The number of nucleated cells in each sample was estimated by amplification of reference gene primers within the assay. To quantify the absolute abundance of each unique TCRbeta CDR3 rearrangement, sequence reads were collapsed and filtered. For each sample, productive Simpson clonality was calculated by taking the square root of Simpson's diversity index across productive rearrangements. Imported from immuneACCESS, the table was reduced by TCRdb to in-frame sequences with V and J called. These copies leave out some clones; in studies compared against another copy, an unresolved V gene accounts for under half, and the cause of the remainder is not known. V, J and clone size derive from that table, while D and trimming were established from the DNA sequence. The sample table lists some 100,000 clones, over 75% of them with a count of one. Of the sample, around a quarter falls within the top ten clones.

Broad study findings and their caveats: How much clinical and demographic metadata was included differed by source and by participant, and the metadata was provided uncurated.

Whole blood was collected in K2EDTA tubes by collaborating institutions according to the institutions' own protocols. For TCRbeta analysis, collaborators shipped samples in one of three forms: frozen whole blood, isolated PBMCs, or DNA extracted from either of those sample types. V trim: 10 bases; J trim: 5 bases; unmatched bases: 6. The CDR1 and CDR2 encoded by the germline V gene are MNHEY and SVGAGI. The CDR3 sequence holds 12 residues, the cysteine and phenylalanine included. Left in the record is the CDR3 DNA by itself, 36 bases read in frame from the first base. Sequencing used peripheral blood. The receptor's source is a man older than 75 with active or convalescent COVID-19. The V and J genes are TRBV6-5 and TRBJ2-5, and 8 junctional nucleotides match TRBD1. In nucleotides, the sequence is TGTGCCACAGGACAGGGTGGGGAGACCCAGTACTTC. It translates as CATGQGGETQYF.